A single sample is the source of the 30 T cell receptor beta chains below, sequenced in a study of CD8 T cells in Susac syndrome. The authors reverse transcribed roughly 0.5 to 1 ug RNA with random hexamers. TCRdb itself ran the immunoSEQ multiplex PCR reads through MiXCR, one entry per CDR3 protein. The data contain approximately 150,000 distinct CDR3 sequences, roughly 80% of them singletons. Sequenced input: CD8+ T cells from PBMCs. The receptors derive from a human donor with multiple sclerosis.

This sequence joins TRBV24-1 and TRBJ1-5; no clear D gene. The CDR3 spans 13 residues. With 10 bases removed from V and 1 base from J, the gap between germline ends came to 10 bases. Per germline, CDR1 KGHDR and CDR2 SFDVKD. The CDR3 DNA follows: TGTGCCACGGAGGAGGGCAGCAATCAGCCCCAGCATTTT. Protein: CATEEGSNQPQHF.

This CDR3 is CSARGSPGGLFF. The CDR3 nucleotides read TGCAGCGCGCGGGGGTCGCCGGGTGGGCTGTTTTTT. V is TRBV29-1 and J is TRBJ2-2; the match to TRBD2 covers 7 bases. In germline, CDR1 is SQVTM, CDR2 ANQGSEA. The CDR3 sequence is 12 residues long. Losses at the gene ends were 7 bases for V and 13 bases for J; bases not matched to a gene: 12.

This clonotype was seen just once. This chain joins TRBV6-5 and TRBJ2-1; 9 positions match TRBD1. The CDR3 spans 16 residues. CDR1 MNHEY and CDR2 SVGAGI come from the germline V gene. V was clipped by 4 bases and J by 7 bases; unmatched bases: 11. CDR3 loop: CASSWGLDRGINEQFF. The CDR3, as DNA: TGTGCCAGCAGTTGGGGACTGGACAGGGGAATTAATGAGCAGTTCTTC.

V gene TRBV3-1 combines with J gene TRBJ1-5, with D unclear. CDR1 is LGHDT, CDR2 YNNKEL, per germline (reference sequence). V lost 1 base and J lost 7, with 11 bases in between. The CDR3 runs to 14 residues. The CDR3 region is CASSQVRGAQPQHF. CDR3 nucleotide sequence: TGTGCCAGCAGCCAAGTGCGGGGAGCCCAGCCCCAGCATTTT.

This rearrangement joins TRBV27 to TRBJ2-5, with D possibly TRBD2 on 5 matching bases. CDR3 length equals 15 residues. Germline-derived CDR1 and CDR2 are MNHEY and SMNVEV (reference sequence). Trimming removed 4 bases from V and 0 bases from J, with 12 bases in between. The CDR3 sequence: CASSSFSENQETQYF. The CDR3 nucleotides read TGTGCCAGCAGTTCCTTTAGCGAGAACCAAGAGACCCAGTACTTC.

The sample holds a few counts of this clonotype. The chain carries TRBV7-9 and TRBJ1-1, with a tentative D call TRBD1 (5 bases). The ends were cut back, 5 bases at V and 4 bases at J, with 11 bases in the middle. This CDR3 contains 13 residues. CDR1 and CDR2 (germline): SEHNR, FQNEAQ (reference sequence). CDR3 sequence reads: CASSLQGGTEAFF. The CDR3, as DNA: TGTGCCAGCAGCCTTCAGGGCGGCACTGAAGCTTTCTTT.

The chain couples TRBV4-2 to TRBJ2-4; no clear D. V was trimmed by 0 bases and J by 0 bases, leaving 15 bases between them. Per germline, CDR1 LGHNA and CDR2 YNFKEQ. The CDR3 extends over 18 amino acids. The CDR3 is CASSQDPPDAKAKNIQYF. CDR3 nucleotide sequence: TGTGCCAGCAGCCAAGATCCCCCCGACGCAAAAGCCAAAAACATTCAGTACTTC.

The chain employs TRBV6-2 or TRBV6-3 and TRBJ2-3, with D unresolved. Trimming shortened V by 7 bases and J by 5 bases, and 7 bases separated the two germline ends. CDR1 and CDR2 from the germline V gene are MNHEY and SVGEGT. CDR3 length: 11 amino acids. This chain's CDR3 is CASTRGDTQYF. DNA for the CDR3: TGTGCCAGCACGCGAGGAGATACGCAGTATTTT.

The CDR3 protein is CASSQASINEQFF. As DNA, the CDR3 is TGCGCCAGCAGCCAAGCGAGCATCAATGAGCAGTTCTTC. The chain links TRBV4-1 to TRBJ2-1; D is undetermined. Germline V gene lookup returns CDR1 MGHRA and CDR2 YSYEKL. Deletions cut 1 base from V and 6 bases from J, with 7 bases between. This CDR3 spans 13 amino acids.

V usage is TRBV4-1 and J usage is TRBJ2-7; TRBD2 aligns across 9 bases. Germline CDR1 MGHRA, CDR2 YSYEKL. This CDR3 has 17 amino acids. The trim removed 1 base at V and 3 bases at J, leaving 10 bases unmatched. DNA of the CDR3: TGCGCCAGCAGCCAAGGTTTCCGGCTAGCGGGGCTCTACGAGCAGTACTTC. Translating gives CASSQGFRLAGLYEQYF.

In this sample, this clonotype turned up a few times. This chain uses TRBV2 with TRBJ2-7; 8 bases line up with TRBD1. Germline V gene sequence: CDR1 SNHLY, CDR2 FYNNEI. The length of the CDR3 is 14 residues. J lost 0 bases, V lost 6 bases, and 4 bases had no gene match. Written as DNA, the CDR3 is TGTGCCAGCAGAGCCGGGACAGGCTCCTACGAGCAGTACTTC. It specifies CASRAGTGSYEQYF.

This sequence joins TRBV13 and TRBJ1-1; D is unresolved. V was cut by 0 bases and J by 0 bases, with 5 bases left in between. Per the germline V gene, CDR1 is PRHDT and CDR2 is FYEKMQ (reference sequence). This CDR3 spans 14 amino acids. The CDR3, as DNA: TGTGCCAGCAGCTTAGGATTATTGAACACTGAAGCTTTCTTT. Protein: CASSLGLLNTEAFF. Full variable domain (rest looked up from reference TRBV13 and TRBJ1-1): AAGVIQSPRHLIKEKRETATLKCYPIPRHDTVYWYQQGPGQDPQFLISFYEKMQSDKGSIPDRFSAQQFSDYHSELNMSSLELGDSALYFCASSLGLLNTEAFFGQGTRLTVV.

The rearrangement links TRBV7-9 to TRBJ2-7; TRBD1 is a possible D gene (6 bases). Per germline, CDR1 SEHNR and CDR2 FQNEAQ (reference sequence). This CDR3 has 15 residues. Trimming shortened V by 0 bases and J by 6 bases, and 15 bases separated the two germline ends. The DNA of the CDR3 is TGTGCCAGCAGCTTAGCGGGGACACGCCCTGGCGAGCAGTACTTC. This sequence encodes CASSLAGTRPGEQYF.

The chain recombines TRBV29-1 with TRBJ1-1, with D perhaps matching TRBD1 (6 bases). V was clipped by 7 bases and J by 1 base, with 10 bases between them. Germline-derived CDR1 and CDR2 are SQVTM and ANQGSEA. The CDR3 covers 12 residues. CDR3 nucleotides: TGCAGCGCCACGACAGGGAACACTGAAGCTTTCTTT. Translation gives CSATTGNTEAFF.

This chain links TRBV6-5 with TRBJ1-5, with TRBD1 matching over 11 bases. The CDR3 spans 16 residues. The germline V gene has CDR1 MNHEY and CDR2 SVGAGI. V dropped 0 bases and J dropped 5; count of bases not matched to a gene: 3. This chain's CDR3 is CASSYSKGQGDQPQHF. For the CDR3, the DNA is TGTGCCAGCAGTTACTCGAAGGGACAGGGGGATCAGCCCCAGCATTTT.

The gene calls are TRBV11-2 and TRBJ2-5; 7 nucleotides agree with TRBD1. With V trimmed by 5 bases and J by 4 bases, 4 bases remained unmatched. The V gene's germline CDR1 is SGHAT and CDR2 FQNNGV. This CDR3 has 13 residues. CDR3 nucleotide sequence: TGTGCCAGCAGCGGACAGGCAGGAGAGACCCAGTACTTC. Amino acid sequence: CASSGQAGETQYF.

A note on this clonotype: The junction shows a germline mismatch at one end, possibly a read error. The J gene is TRBJ1-1, the V gene TRBV18; D might be TRBD1 (6 bases). The CDR3 is 13 amino acids. Germline V gene data show CDR1 as KGHSH and CDR2 as LQKENI. The CDR3 is CASSIIRDTEVFF. The DNA for the CDR3 is TGTGCCAGCTCAATAATCAGGGACACTGAAGTTTTCTTT. Looking up the rest from reference TRBV18 and TRBJ1-1 gives the full variable domain: NAGVMQNPRHLVRRRGQEARLRCSPMKGHSHVYWYRQLPEEGLKFMVYLQKENIIDESGMPKERFSAEFPKEGPSILRIQQVVRGDSAAYFCASSIIRDTEVFFGQGTRLTVV.

The V and J genes are TRBV19 and TRBJ2-7; weak D call: TRBD1 (6 bases). The CDR3 extends over 15 amino acids. V lost 5 bases to trimming and J lost 2 bases, with 16 bases between them. Germline V gene sequence: CDR1 LNHDA, CDR2 SQIVND (reference sequence). CDR3 amino acids: CASSSTGLSPYEQYF. The DNA for the CDR3 is TGTGCCAGTAGTTCCACAGGGTTATCACCCTACGAGCAGTACTTC.

The rearrangement links TRBV5-5 to TRBJ2-7; unclear D gene. With 1 base removed from V and 0 bases from J, the gap between germline ends came to 8 bases. This CDR3 contains 14 residues. CDR1 and CDR2 (germline): SGHKS, YYEKEE (reference sequence). CDR3 protein: CASSLNPSSYEQYV. DNA for the CDR3: TGTGCCAGCAGCTTGAACCCGAGCTCCTACGAGCAGTACGTC.

The V call is TRBV19, the J call TRBJ2-2; perhaps D is TRBD1 or TRBD2 (5 bases each). Germline CDR1 reads LNHDA; CDR2 reads SQIVND (reference sequence). Between the trimmed V and J ends, which lost 1 base and 4 bases, there was a span of 13 bases. The CDR3 consists of 16 residues. The CDR3 loop reads CASSIGLGEFTGELFF. The DNA for the CDR3 is TGTGCCAGTAGTATAGGTCTGGGGGAGTTCACCGGGGAGCTGTTTTTT.

The rearrangement joins TRBV25-1 to TRBJ1-1; D not certain. This CDR3 is 11 amino acids long. Trimming took off 4 bases at V and 6 bases at J, with 6 bases between the two ends. Germline V CDR1 and CDR2: MGHDK, SYGVNS. Here the CDR3 reads CASSAYSEAFF. The CDR3 DNA reads as TGTGCCAGCAGTGCCTACTCTGAAGCTTTCTTT.

The chain recombines TRBV7-2 with TRBJ2-5; TRBD2 aligns across 7 bases. Germline V CDR1 and CDR2: SGHTA, FQGNSA. This CDR3 comprises 16 residues. J gave up 3 bases and V 3 bases, and 10 bases lay outside the gene matches. The CDR3 sequence: CASSLGGGMPKETQYF. The CDR3 DNA reads TGTGCCAGCAGCTTGGGGGGGGGTATGCCCAAAGAGACCCAGTACTTC. The full variable domain, in which reference TRBV7-2 and TRBJ2-5 provide the parts outside the CDR3, is GAGVSQSPSNKVTEKGKDVELRCDPISGHTALYWYRQSLGQGLEFLIYFQGNSAPDKSGLPSDRFSAERTGGSVSTLTIQRTQQEDSAVYLCASSLGGGMPKETQYFGPGTRLLVL.

This chain links TRBV29-1 with TRBJ2-2; D may be TRBD2 (6 bases). V dropped 2 bases and J dropped 6 bases, with 7 bases sitting between them. CDR3 length equals 12 residues. The germline V gene encodes CDR1 SQVTM and CDR2 ANQGSEA. The DNA of the CDR3 is TGCAGCGTTGAATCGGGGGCCGGGGAGCTGTTTTTT. Encoded protein: CSVESGAGELFF.

This chain uses TRBV12-3 or TRBV12-4 with TRBJ1-1; D not certain. V lost 2 bases and J 1 base, leaving 8 bases between the germline ends. This CDR3 is built from 14 residues. The CDR3, as DNA: TGTGCCAGCAGTTTAATGGGTCGGAACACTGAAGCTTTCTTT. Its protein product is CASSLMGRNTEAFF.

The chain recombines TRBV7-9 with TRBJ1-6; D is uncertain. There are 16 residues in the CDR3. Trimming took 1 base from V and 8 from J, leaving 15 bases between them. Germline V gene sequence: CDR1 SEHNR, CDR2 FQNEAQ (reference sequence). The CDR3 DNA reads TGTGCCAGCAGCTTAGTTGAGGCGAGCGGGGATTCACCCCTCCACTTT. Residues: CASSLVEASGDSPLHF.

The rearrangement uses TRBV28 and TRBJ1-3; D remains unclear. Trimming shortened V by 5 bases and J by 6 bases, and 14 bases separated the two germline ends. The germline V gene encodes CDR1 MDHEN and CDR2 SYDVKM. The CDR3 runs 14 residues. The CDR3 here is CASSPAGELNTIYF. Written as DNA, the CDR3 is TGTGCCAGCAGTCCCGCAGGAGAATTAAACACCATATATTTT.

The chain has TRBV20-1 and TRBJ2-2; D may be TRBD1 (6 bases). V was clipped by 1 base and J by 1 base, with 13 bases between them. Germline CDR1 and CDR2: DFQATT and SNEGSKA (reference sequence). This CDR3 spans 16 amino acids. CDR3 sequence: CSARGTASRNTGELFF. CDR3 sequence (DNA): TGCAGTGCTAGAGGGACAGCCTCGAGGAACACCGGGGAGCTGTTTTTT.

The V gene is TRBV29-1, the J gene TRBJ1-3; TRBD1 agrees at 7 bases. Germline V gene data show CDR1 as SQVTM and CDR2 as ANQGSEA. Trimming took 4 bases from V and 0 from J; bases not matched to a gene: 3. The CDR3 length is 14 residues. The CDR3 loop is CSVADRISGNTIYF. CDR3 nucleotide sequence: TGCAGCGTTGCGGACAGGATCTCTGGAAACACCATATATTTT.

This sequence joins TRBV18 and TRBJ2-6; 7 nucleotides align to TRBD1. The germline CDR1 and CDR2 sequences are KGHSH and LQKENI. The CDR3 has 18 residues. J lost 2 bases, V lost 2 bases, and 9 bases had no gene match. CDR3 amino acids: CASSPVRQGQTGANVLTF. Here the CDR3 DNA reads TGTGCCAGCTCACCAGTACGGCAGGGACAGACTGGGGCCAACGTCCTGACTTTC.

The rearrangement joins TRBV12-3 or TRBV12-4 to TRBJ2-2; D remains unclear. The CDR3 loop spans 15 amino acids. The V end was cut by 2 bases, the J end by 6 bases, with 13 bases between. CDR3 DNA sequence: TGTGCCAGCAGTTTATTTACCACCGAGTCCGGGGAGCTGTTTTTT. It encodes CASSLFTTESGELFF.